Listed here are 25 T cell receptor beta chains from one sample, sequenced in a study of shared clonotypes between healthy human individuals. Some clones are missing from TCRdb's copy, which holds only in-frame ones; the method was immunoSEQ multiplex PCR. In the table there are about 2 million clones, 90% to 95% of which are singletons. Sequenced sample: naive CD4+ T cells sorted from blood. Subset described: CD45RA+ positively selected. The receptors here all came from a man aged 18 to 29 in good health.

The V and J genes are TRBV4-2 and TRBJ1-2; maybe TRBD1 (5 bases). Germline V gene sequence: CDR1 LGHNA, CDR2 YNFKEQ. V was cut by 0 bases and J by 4 bases, with 12 bases left in between. The CDR3 has 15 residues. The CDR3 loop is CASSQDRDGTYGYTF. CDR3 nucleotide sequence: TGTGCCAGCAGCCAAGATAGGGACGGGACCTATGGCTACACCTTC.

The gene calls are TRBV11-2 and TRBJ1-1; D not certain. Deletions cut 2 bases from V and 2 bases from J, with 9 bases between. Per germline, CDR1 SGHAT and CDR2 FQNNGV. The CDR3 loop spans 14 amino acids. Written as DNA, the CDR3 is TGTGCCAGCAGCTTAAAACTGCTTAACACTGAAGCTTTCTTT. Translation gives CASSLKLLNTEAFF.

The chain carries TRBV30 and TRBJ2-7, with 12 bases fitting TRBD1. CDR1 is GTSNPN and CDR2 is SVGIG in the germline V gene (reference sequence). This CDR3 is 17 amino acids long. The J segment lost 6 bases and the V segment lost 0 bases, leaving 12 bases of the junction unmatched. CDR3 in amino acids: CAWSVQETRDRGLEQYF. CDR3 DNA: TGTGCCTGGAGTGTACAGGAAACCCGGGACAGGGGGCTCGAGCAGTACTTC.

This rearrangement joins TRBV2 to TRBJ2-1; tentative D call: TRBD1 (6 bases). CDR1 is SNHLY and CDR2 is FYNNEI in the germline V gene. The V gene lost 10 bases and the J gene lost 12 bases, with 16 bases spanning the gap. The CDR3 consists of 11 residues. The CDR3 protein is CAIRGSSVQFF. Here the CDR3 DNA reads TGTGCCATCAGGGGTTCCTCAGTGCAGTTCTTC.

The chain is built from TRBV7-9 and TRBJ1-1, with 8 bases fitting TRBD1. The germline gives CDR1 SEHNR, CDR2 FQNEAQ (reference sequence). The CDR3 is made up of 15 amino acids. Trimming took 0 bases from V and 7 from J; bases not matched to a gene: 7. As DNA, the CDR3 is TGTGCCAGCAGCTTAGCGTGGACAGGGCAGCGTGAAGCTTTCTTT. The encoded protein is CASSLAWTGQREAFF. Full variable domain (remainder filled in from reference TRBV7-9 and TRBJ1-1): DTGVSQNPRHKITKRGQNVTFRCDPISEHNRLYWYRQTLGQGPEFLTYFQNEAQLEKSRLLSDRFSAERPKGSFSTLEIQRTEQGDSAMYLCASSLAWTGQREAFFGQGTRLTVV.

V usage is TRBV7-2 and J usage is TRBJ1-4; D perhaps matches TRBD1 (6 bases). Looked up from germline, CDR1 is SGHTA and CDR2 is FQGNSA. There are 15 residues in the CDR3. With 5 bases removed from V and 4 bases from J, the gap between germline ends came to 14 bases. The CDR3 DNA reads as TGTGCCAGCAGCGTCCGGGGAGGGGGTAATGAAAAACTGTTTTTT. It yields the protein CASSVRGGGNEKLFF.

The CDR3 region has the DNA TGTGCCAGCTCACCTATCGGGACAGGGGTTCAGCCCCAGCATTTT. The encoded protein is CASSPIGTGVQPQHF. The genes are TRBV18 and TRBJ1-5; 10 bases align to TRBD1. V lost 3 bases and J lost 6; bases outside the gene matches: 5. Germline values: CDR1 KGHSH, CDR2 LQKENI. The CDR3 totals 15 residues.

J is TRBJ2-2 and V is TRBV25-1; TRBD1 agrees at 7 bases. J lost 5 bases, V lost 4 bases, and 1 base had no gene match. The CDR3 sequence is 13 residues long. Germline loops: CDR1 MGHDK, CDR2 SYGVNS. The CDR3 DNA reads TGTGCCAGCAGTGTCAGGGGGACCGGGGAGCTGTTTTTT. Translation: CASSVRGTGELFF.

This chain connects TRBV7-2 to TRBJ2-1; TRBD2 aligns across 7 bases. The junction had 10 bases not matched to a gene; V was cut back by 5 bases and J by 9 bases. This CDR3 has 14 residues. Germline-derived CDR1 and CDR2 are SGHTA and FQGNSA. This CDR3 is CASSPAWGGFEQFF. CDR3 in DNA: TGTGCCAGCAGCCCTGCATGGGGGGGTTTTGAGCAGTTCTTC. Looking up the rest from reference TRBV7-2 and TRBJ2-1 gives the full variable domain: GAGVSQSPSNKVTEKGKDVELRCDPISGHTALYWYRQSLGQGLEFLIYFQGNSAPDKSGLPSDRFSAERTGGSVSTLTIQRTQQEDSAVYLCASSPAWGGFEQFFGPGTRLTVL.

On this clone: This same CDR3 is encoded by further DNA sequences in the sample. The chain has TRBV7-9 and TRBJ2-7; 9 bases align to TRBD1. The J segment lost 3 bases and the V segment lost 0 bases, leaving 0 bases of the junction unmatched. The CDR3 covers 14 residues. CDR1 and CDR2 (germline): SEHNR, FQNEAQ (reference sequence). CDR3 amino acids: CASSLAGQGYEQYF. DNA for the CDR3: TGTGCCAGCAGCTTAGCGGGACAGGGCTACGAGCAGTACTTC.

The chain has TRBV7-2 and TRBJ2-1; D uncertain. The CDR3 is made up of 11 amino acids. V shed 3 bases and J shed 12 bases, with 9 bases lying between them. Germline-derived CDR1 and CDR2 are SGHTA and FQGNSA. The CDR3 loop reads CASSLHDGQFF. The CDR3 nucleotides read TGTGCCAGCAGCTTGCACGATGGGCAGTTCTTC.

This clone was seen only once. This chain joins TRBV7-2 and TRBJ2-5; the match to TRBD2 covers 11 bases. Looked up from germline, CDR1 is SGHTA and CDR2 is FQGNSA. V dropped 2 bases and J dropped 4; count of bases not matched to a gene: 6. CDR3 length equals 16 residues. The CDR3 sequence: CASSLLGTSGRETQYF. The CDR3 DNA reads TGTGCCAGCAGCTTACTAGGAACTAGCGGGAGAGAGACCCAGTACTTC.

The chain links TRBV27 to TRBJ1-4; D is unresolved. V lost 7 bases and J lost 0, with 12 bases in between. The CDR3 is 15 amino acids. Germline CDR1 and CDR2: MNHEY and SMNVEV (reference sequence). The CDR3 DNA is TGTGCCAGCAAACGTGGAGACGCAACTAATGAAAAACTGTTTTTT. It translates to CASKRGDATNEKLFF.

J is TRBJ2-7 and V is TRBV29-1; 10 positions agree with TRBD1. Trimming took 4 bases from V and 6 from J; bases not matched to a gene: 9. Germline CDR1 is SQVTM and CDR2 is ANQGSEA. CDR3 length: 14 amino acids. CDR3: CSVGLTGGVTEQYF. The CDR3 coding sequence is TGCAGCGTTGGATTGACAGGGGGCGTTACCGAGCAGTACTTC.

The V and J genes are TRBV28 and TRBJ2-5, with TRBD2 matching over 8 bases. Germline trimming cut 3 bases from V and 1 base from J; bases unmatched to any gene: 4. The V gene's germline CDR1 is MDHEN and CDR2 SYDVKM. The CDR3 is 15 amino acids. The CDR3 protein is CASSLLAGSQETQYF. The DNA for the CDR3 is TGTGCCAGCAGTTTGTTAGCGGGGTCCCAAGAGACCCAGTACTTC. Drawing the rest from reference TRBV28 and TRBJ2-5, the complete variable domain is DVKVTQSSRYLVKRTGEKVFLECVQDMDHENMFWYRQDPGLGLRLIYFSYDVKMKEKGDIPEGYSVSREKKERFSLILESASTNQTSMYLCASSLLAGSQETQYFGPGTRLLVL.

The chain couples TRBV10-2 to TRBJ2-2, with no clear D. CDR3 length: 15 amino acids. V was pared by 5 bases and J by 0 bases, with 10 bases between. Germline CDR1 WSHSY, CDR2 SAAADI. CDR3 DNA: TGCGCCAGCAGTATAACTACCCCGAACACCGGGGAGCTGTTTTTT. This gives the protein CASSITTPNTGELFF.

This sequence joins TRBV6-1 and TRBJ1-1; D gene uncertain. The CDR3 runs 15 residues. CDR1 MNHNS and CDR2 SASEGT come from the germline V gene. The germline V and J ends were trimmed by 7 bases and 4 bases, with 19 bases remaining between them. The CDR3 spells CASIQDRSLGTEAFF. CDR3 coding DNA: TGTGCCAGCATTCAGGACCGTTCTCTGGGCACTGAAGCTTTCTTT.

This clone was found a few times. The chain employs TRBV4-1 and TRBJ1-5; TRBD1 is a possible D gene (5 bases). Trimming removed 1 base from V and 5 bases from J, with 12 bases in between. This CDR3 contains 15 residues. Germline V gene sequence: CDR1 MGHRA, CDR2 YSYEKL. The CDR3 DNA sequence: TGCGCCAGCAGCCAAGGCGACAGTATTCATCAGCCCCAGCATTTT. It yields the protein CASSQGDSIHQPQHF.

The genes are TRBV10-3 and TRBJ1-6, with 7 bases matching TRBD1. V was clipped by 2 bases and J by 9 bases; unmatched bases: 4. The CDR3 is 14 amino acids. Per germline, CDR1 ENHRY and CDR2 SYGVKD. This CDR3 reads CAISETGESSPLHF. In nucleotides, the CDR3 is TGTGCCATCAGTGAGACAGGGGAAAGTTCACCCCTCCACTTT.

This sequence joins TRBV6-1 and TRBJ2-3; 8 nucleotides align to TRBD2. CDR3 size: 14 residues. CDR1 and CDR2 from the germline V gene are MNHNS and SASEGT. V trimming: 8 bases; J trimming: 0 bases; junction bases outside the gene matches: 4. The chain's CDR3 is CASLAGGSTDTQYF. CDR3 in DNA: TGTGCCAGCCTGGCGGGAGGAAGCACAGATACGCAGTATTTT.

Of note for this clone: Different DNA sequences within this sample yield the same CDR3. The CDR3 region has the DNA TGTGCCAGCAGCTTAGTCGGACTAGCGGGCGCCTACGAGCAGTACTTC. This codes for CASSLVGLAGAYEQYF. J is TRBJ2-7 and V is TRBV7-2; TRBD2 matches at 11 bases. CDR3 length: 16 residues. With V trimmed by 1 base and J by 2 bases, 4 bases remained unmatched. The germline CDR1 and CDR2 sequences are SGHTA and FQGNSA.

The chain links TRBV4-1 to TRBJ1-6; D is perhaps TRBD1 (6 bases). Germline values: CDR1 MGHRA, CDR2 YSYEKL. The CDR3 is 18 amino acids. The V and J ends lost 4 bases and 7 bases respectively, with 23 bases between them. Written as DNA, the CDR3 is TGCGCCAGCAGCCCCGTAGAAGTCCACAGGGCGGGGAATTCACCCCTCCACTTT. This encodes CASSPVEVHRAGNSPLHF.

As for this clone: This specimen includes other DNA sequences encoding the same CDR3. V gene TRBV11-3 combines with J gene TRBJ2-2; TRBD1 is a possible D gene (6 bases). This CDR3 is 14 amino acids long. Germline CDR1 is SGHNT and CDR2 is YENEEA. V lost 4 bases and J 5 bases, leaving 11 bases between the germline ends. The CDR3: CASSSQGMTGELFF. CDR3 DNA sequence: TGTGCCAGCAGCTCACAGGGTATGACCGGGGAGCTGTTTTTT. Full variable domain (remainder filled in from reference TRBV11-3 and TRBJ2-2): EAGVVQSPRYKIIEKKQPVAFWCNPISGHNTLYWYLQNLGQGPELLIRYENEEAVDDSQLPKDRFSAERLKGVDSTLKIQPAELGDSAVYLCASSSQGMTGELFFGEGSRLTVL.

The chain employs TRBV30 and TRBJ2-7; D possibly corresponds to TRBD1 (6 bases). Germline CDR1 is GTSNPN and CDR2 is SVGIG (reference sequence). The CDR3 has 14 residues. V gave up 5 bases and J gave up 2 bases, with 16 bases separating them. The CDR3 loop is CAWGQHHTTYEQYF. The CDR3 DNA is TGTGCCTGGGGACAGCACCATACGACCTACGAGCAGTACTTC.

This clone was seen repeatedly, ten times or more. The V gene is TRBV6-5, the J gene TRBJ1-2, with 7 bases lining up with TRBD1. The CDR3 runs 13 residues. The junction had 14 bases not matched to a gene; V was cut back by 6 bases and J by 13 bases. Germline values: CDR1 MNHEY, CDR2 SVGAGI. The CDR3 region has the DNA TGTGCCAGCAGAGGGACAGCTCAACCCTCGGGCACCTTC. This sequence encodes CASRGTAQPSGTF.